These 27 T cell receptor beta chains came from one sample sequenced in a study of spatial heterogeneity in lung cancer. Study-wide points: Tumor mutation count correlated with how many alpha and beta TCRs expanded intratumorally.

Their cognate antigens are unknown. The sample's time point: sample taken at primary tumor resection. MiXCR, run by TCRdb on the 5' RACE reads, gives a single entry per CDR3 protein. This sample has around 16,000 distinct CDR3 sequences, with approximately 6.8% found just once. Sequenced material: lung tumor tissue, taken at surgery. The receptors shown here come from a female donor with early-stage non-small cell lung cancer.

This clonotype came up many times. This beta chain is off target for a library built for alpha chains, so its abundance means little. CDR3 region: CASSEVETQYF. Here the CDR3 DNA reads TGTGCCAGCAGCGAGGTCGAGACCCAGTACTTC. This chain connects TRBV7-2 to TRBJ2-5; unclear D gene. CDR3 size: 11 residues. Per germline, CDR1 SGHTA and CDR2 FQGNSA. V was clipped by 5 bases and J by 5 bases, with 6 bases between them. The entire variable domain, with the rest obtained from reference TRBV7-2 and TRBJ2-5, is as follows: GAGVSQSPSNKVTEKGKDVELRCDPISGHTALYWYRQSLGQGLEFLIYFQGNSAPDKSGLPSDRFSAERTGGSVSTLTIQRTQQEDSAVYLCASSEVETQYFGPGTRLLVL.

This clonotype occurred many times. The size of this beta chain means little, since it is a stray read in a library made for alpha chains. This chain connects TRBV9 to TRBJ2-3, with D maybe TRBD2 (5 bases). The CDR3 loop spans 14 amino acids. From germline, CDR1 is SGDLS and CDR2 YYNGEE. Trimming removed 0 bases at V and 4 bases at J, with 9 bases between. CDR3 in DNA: TGTGCCAGCAGCGTAGCTGGGGAGTCAGATACGCAGTATTTT. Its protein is CASSVAGESDTQYF.

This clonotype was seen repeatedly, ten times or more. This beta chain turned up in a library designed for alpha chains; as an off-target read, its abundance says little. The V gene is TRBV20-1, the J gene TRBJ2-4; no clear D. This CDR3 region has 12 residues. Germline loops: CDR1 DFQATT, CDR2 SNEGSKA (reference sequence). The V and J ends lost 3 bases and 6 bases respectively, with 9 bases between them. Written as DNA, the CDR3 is TGCAGTGCTAGGGCGTCCGGAAACATTCAGTACTTC. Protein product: CSARASGNIQYF.

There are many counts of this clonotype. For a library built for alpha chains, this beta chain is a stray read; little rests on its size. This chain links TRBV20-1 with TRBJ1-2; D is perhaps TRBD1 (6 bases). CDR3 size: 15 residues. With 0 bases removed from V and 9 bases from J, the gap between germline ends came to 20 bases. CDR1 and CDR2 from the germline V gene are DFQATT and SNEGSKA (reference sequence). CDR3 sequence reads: CSARDAGQYEESYTF. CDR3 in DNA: TGCAGTGCTAGAGATGCCGGACAGTACGAAGAGAGCTACACCTTC.

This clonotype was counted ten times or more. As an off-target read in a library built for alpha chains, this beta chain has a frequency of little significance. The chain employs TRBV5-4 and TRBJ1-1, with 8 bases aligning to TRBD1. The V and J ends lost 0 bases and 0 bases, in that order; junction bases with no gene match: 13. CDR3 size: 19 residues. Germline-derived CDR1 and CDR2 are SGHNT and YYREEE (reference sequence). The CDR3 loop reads CASSLEDRTGNFVNTEAFF. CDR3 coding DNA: TGTGCCAGCAGCTTGGAGGATCGGACAGGGAATTTCGTGAACACTGAAGCTTTCTTT.

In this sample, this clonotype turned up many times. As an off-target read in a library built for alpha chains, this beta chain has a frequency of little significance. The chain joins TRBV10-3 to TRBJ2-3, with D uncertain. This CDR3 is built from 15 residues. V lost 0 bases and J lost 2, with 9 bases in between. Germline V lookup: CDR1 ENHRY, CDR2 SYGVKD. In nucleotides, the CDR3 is TGTGCCATCAGTGAGTCGGGCGGATACACAGATACGCAGTATTTT. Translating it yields CAISESGGYTDTQYF.

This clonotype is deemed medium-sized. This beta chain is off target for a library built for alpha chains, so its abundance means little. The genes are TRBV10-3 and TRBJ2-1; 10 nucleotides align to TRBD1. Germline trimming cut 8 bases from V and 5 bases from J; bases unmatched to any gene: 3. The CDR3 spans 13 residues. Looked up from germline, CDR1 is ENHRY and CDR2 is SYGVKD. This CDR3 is CAIGQGVDNEQFF. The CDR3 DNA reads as TGTGCCATCGGACAGGGGGTGGACAATGAGCAGTTCTTC.

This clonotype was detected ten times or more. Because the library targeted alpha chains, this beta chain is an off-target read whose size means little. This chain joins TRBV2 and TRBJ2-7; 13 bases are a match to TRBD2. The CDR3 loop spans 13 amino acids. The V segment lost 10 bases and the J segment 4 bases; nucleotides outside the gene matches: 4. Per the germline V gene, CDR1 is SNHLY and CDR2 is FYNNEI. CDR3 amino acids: CAILLAGGYEQYF. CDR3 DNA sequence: TGTGCCATTCTACTAGCGGGGGGGTACGAGCAGTACTTC.

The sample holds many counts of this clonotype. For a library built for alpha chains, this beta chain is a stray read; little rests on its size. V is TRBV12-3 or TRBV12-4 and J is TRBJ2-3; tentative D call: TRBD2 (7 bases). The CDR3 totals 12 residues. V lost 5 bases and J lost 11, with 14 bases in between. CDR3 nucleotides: TGTGCCAGCAGTGGGGGCCCGGGAGGGCAGTATTTT. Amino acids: CASSGGPGGQYF.

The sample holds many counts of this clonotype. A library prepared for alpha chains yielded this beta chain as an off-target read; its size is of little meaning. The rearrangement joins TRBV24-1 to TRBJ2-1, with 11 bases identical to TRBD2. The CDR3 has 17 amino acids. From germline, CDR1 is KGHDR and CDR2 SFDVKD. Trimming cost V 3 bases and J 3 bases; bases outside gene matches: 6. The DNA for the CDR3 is TGTGCCACCAGTGATGGGTCTAGCGGGGGGCACTACAATGAGCAGTTCTTC. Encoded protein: CATSDGSSGGHYNEQFF.

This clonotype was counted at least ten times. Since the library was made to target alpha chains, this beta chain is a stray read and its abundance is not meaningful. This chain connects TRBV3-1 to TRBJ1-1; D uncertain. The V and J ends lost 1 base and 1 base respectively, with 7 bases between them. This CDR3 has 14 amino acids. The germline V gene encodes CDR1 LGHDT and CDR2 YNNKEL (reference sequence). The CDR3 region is CASSQGKGNTEAFF. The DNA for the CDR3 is TGTGCCAGCAGCCAAGGTAAAGGGAACACTGAAGCTTTCTTT.

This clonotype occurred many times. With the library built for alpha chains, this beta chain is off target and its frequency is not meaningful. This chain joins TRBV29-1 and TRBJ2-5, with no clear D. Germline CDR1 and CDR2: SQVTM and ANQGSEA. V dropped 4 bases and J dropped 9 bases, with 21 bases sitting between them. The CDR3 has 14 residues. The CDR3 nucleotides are TGCAGCGTTGGTGGAACCGGCCCACCAGCGCCCCAGTACTTC. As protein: CSVGGTGPPAPQYF.

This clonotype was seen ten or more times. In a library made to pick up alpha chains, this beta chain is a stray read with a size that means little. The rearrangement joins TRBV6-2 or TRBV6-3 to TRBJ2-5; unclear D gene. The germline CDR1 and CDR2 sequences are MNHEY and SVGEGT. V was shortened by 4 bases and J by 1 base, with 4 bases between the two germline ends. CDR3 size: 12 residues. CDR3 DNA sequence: TGTGCCAGCAGTTCCAGCCAAGAGACCCAGTACTTC. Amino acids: CASSSSQETQYF.

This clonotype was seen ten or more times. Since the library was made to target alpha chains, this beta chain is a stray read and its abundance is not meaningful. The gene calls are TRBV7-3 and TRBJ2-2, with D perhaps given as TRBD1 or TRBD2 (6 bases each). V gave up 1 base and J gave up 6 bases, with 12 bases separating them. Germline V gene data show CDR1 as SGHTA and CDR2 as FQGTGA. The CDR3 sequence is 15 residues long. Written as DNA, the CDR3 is TGTGCCAGCAGCTTAATGGGGGGCGCCTCCGGGGAGCTGTTTTTT. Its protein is CASSLMGGASGELFF.

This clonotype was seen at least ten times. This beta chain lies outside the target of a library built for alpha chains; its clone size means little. CDR3 in DNA: TGCGCCAGCAGCCAGGTGACTAGCGGCCCTTACAATGAGCAGTTCTTC. Translated, it gives CASSQVTSGPYNEQFF. The chain is built from TRBV4-1 and TRBJ2-1, with TRBD2 matching 9 bases. In germline, CDR1 is MGHRA, CDR2 YSYEKL. The trim removed 3 bases at V and 4 bases at J, leaving 7 bases unmatched. The length of the CDR3 is 16 residues.

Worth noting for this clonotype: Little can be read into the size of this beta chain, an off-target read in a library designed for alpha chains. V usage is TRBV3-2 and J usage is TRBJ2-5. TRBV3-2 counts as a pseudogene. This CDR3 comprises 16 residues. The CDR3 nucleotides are TGTGCCAGCAGCCAAGTACGACTCCACTACCAAGAGACCCAGTACTTC. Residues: CASSQVRLHYQETQYF.

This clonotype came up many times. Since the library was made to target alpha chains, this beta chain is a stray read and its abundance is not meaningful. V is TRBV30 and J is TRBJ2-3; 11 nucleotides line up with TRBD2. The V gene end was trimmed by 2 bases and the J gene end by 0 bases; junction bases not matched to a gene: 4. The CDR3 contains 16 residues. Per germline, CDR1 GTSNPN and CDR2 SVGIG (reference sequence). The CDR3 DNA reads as TGTGCCTGGAGTAAGGGACTAGCGGACAGCACAGATACGCAGTATTTT. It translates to CAWSKGLADSTDTQYF.

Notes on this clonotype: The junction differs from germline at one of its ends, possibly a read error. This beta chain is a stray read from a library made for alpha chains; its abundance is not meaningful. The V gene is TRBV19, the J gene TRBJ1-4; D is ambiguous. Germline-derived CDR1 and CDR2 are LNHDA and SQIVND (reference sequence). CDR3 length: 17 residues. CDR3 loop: CASSGRHAVATNEKPFF. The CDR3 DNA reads TGTGCCAGTAGTGGAAGACACGCGGTTGCAACTAATGAAAAACCGTTTTTT.

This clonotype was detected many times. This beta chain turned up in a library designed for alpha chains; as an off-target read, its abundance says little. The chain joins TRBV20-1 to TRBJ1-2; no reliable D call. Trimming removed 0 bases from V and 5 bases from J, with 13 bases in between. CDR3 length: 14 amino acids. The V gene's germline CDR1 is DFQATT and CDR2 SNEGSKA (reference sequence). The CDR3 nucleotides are TGCAGTGCTAGAGACGGGGTCCTAGAGTATGGCTACACCTTC. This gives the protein CSARDGVLEYGYTF.

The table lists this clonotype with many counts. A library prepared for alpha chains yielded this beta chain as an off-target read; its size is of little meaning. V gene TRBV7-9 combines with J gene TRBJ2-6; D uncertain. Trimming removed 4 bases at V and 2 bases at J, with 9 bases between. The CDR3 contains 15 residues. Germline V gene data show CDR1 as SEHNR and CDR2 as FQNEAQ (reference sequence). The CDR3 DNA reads TGTGCCAGCAGCTCCCAAATGCCTGGGGCCAACGTCCTGACTTTC. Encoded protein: CASSSQMPGANVLTF.

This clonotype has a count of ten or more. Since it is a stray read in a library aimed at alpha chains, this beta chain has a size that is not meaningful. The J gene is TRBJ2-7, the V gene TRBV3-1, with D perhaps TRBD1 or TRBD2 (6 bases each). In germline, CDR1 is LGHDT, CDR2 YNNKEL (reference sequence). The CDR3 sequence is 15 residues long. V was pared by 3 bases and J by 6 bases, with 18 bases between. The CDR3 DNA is TGTGCCAGCAGCCAGGCCGACTTGGGGGGCGGCGAGCAGTACTTC. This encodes CASSQADLGGGEQYF.

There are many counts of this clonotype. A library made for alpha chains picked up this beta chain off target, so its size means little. The DNA of the CDR3 is TGTGCCAGCAGCTTAAGACAGGGTGGGTCCACAGATACGCAGTATTTT. It encodes CASSLRQGGSTDTQYF. V and J are TRBV7-2 and TRBJ2-3, with TRBD1 identical over 7 bases. The J segment lost 2 bases and the V segment lost 2 bases, leaving 7 bases of the junction unmatched. The CDR3 totals 16 residues. Germline CDR1 is SGHTA and CDR2 is FQGNSA.

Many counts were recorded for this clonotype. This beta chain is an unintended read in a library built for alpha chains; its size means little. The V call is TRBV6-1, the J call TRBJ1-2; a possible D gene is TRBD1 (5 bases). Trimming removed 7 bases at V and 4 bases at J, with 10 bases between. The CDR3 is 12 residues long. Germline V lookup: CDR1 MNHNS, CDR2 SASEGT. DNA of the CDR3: TGTGCCAGCAACCACGACAGCTATGGCTACACCTTC. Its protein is CASNHDSYGYTF.

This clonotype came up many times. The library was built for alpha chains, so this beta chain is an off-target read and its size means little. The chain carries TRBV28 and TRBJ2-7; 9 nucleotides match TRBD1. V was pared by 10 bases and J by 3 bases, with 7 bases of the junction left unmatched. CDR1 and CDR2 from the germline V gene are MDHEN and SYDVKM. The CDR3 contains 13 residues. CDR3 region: CANGTGSNYEQYF. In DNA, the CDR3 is TGTGCCAATGGGACAGGGAGTAACTACGAGCAGTACTTC. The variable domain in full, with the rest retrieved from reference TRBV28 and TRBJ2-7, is DVKVTQSSRYLVKRTGEKVFLECVQDMDHENMFWYRQDPGLGLRLIYFSYDVKMKEKGDIPEGYSVSREKKERFSLILESASTNQTSMYLCANGTGSNYEQYFGPGTRLTVT.

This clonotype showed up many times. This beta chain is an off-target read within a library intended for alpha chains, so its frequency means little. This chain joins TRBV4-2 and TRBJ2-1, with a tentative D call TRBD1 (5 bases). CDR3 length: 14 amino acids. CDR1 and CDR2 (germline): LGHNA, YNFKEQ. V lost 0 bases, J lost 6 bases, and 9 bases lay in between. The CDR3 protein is CASSQEQALNEQFF. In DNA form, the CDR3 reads TGTGCCAGCAGCCAAGAACAGGCTCTCAATGAGCAGTTCTTC.

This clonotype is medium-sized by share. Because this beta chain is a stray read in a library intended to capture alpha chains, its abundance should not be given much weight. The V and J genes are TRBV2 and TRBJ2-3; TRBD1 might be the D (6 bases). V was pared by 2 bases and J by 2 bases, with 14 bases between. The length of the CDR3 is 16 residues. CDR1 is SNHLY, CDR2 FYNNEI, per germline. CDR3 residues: CASSEIRGTATDTQYF. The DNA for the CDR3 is TGTGCCAGCAGTGAAATCAGGGGCACAGCCACAGATACGCAGTATTTT. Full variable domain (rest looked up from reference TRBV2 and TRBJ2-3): EPEVTQTPSHQVTQMGQEVILRCVPISNHLYFYWYRQILGQKVEFLVSFYNNEISEKSEIFDDQFSVERPDGSNFTLKIRSTKLEDSAMYFCASSEIRGTATDTQYFGPGTRLTVL.

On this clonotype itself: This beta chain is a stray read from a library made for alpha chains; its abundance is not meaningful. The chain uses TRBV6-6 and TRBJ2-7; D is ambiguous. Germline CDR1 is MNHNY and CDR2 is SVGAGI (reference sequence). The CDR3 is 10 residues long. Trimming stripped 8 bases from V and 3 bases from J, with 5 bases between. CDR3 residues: CASQDYEQYF. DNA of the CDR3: TGTGCCAGCCAAGACTACGAGCAGTACTTC.